The T cell receptor beta chain described here comes from a study of T cell repertoires in cytomegalovirus infection. Study background: A matching HLA type, together with CMV infection, was signaled by public TCR beta signatures.

CDR3 length: 14 residues. V lost 4 bases and J lost 7; bases outside the gene matches: 7. Per germline, CDR1 LGHNA and CDR2 YSLEER. Via MiXCR, TCRdb re-called the reads, giving one row per CDR3 protein. The table records roughly 500,000 distinct CDR3 sequences, roughly a third of them present only once. To note about this clonotype: Its antigen remains unidentified.

This chain joins TRBV4-3 and TRBJ1-2; 9 positions agree with TRBD1. The TCR comes from a human donor in good health (CMV status not recorded). Some clones in this sample may be carry-over from other donors' samples. Material: cultured PBMCs, obtained from culture after CMV antigen stimulation. The CDR3 is CASSRDRGWGGYTF. CDR3 sequence (DNA): TGCGCCAGCAGCCGAGACAGGGGGTGGGGTGGCTACACCTTC.